The T cell receptor beta chain under discussion was sequenced for a study of PD-1 blockade in classical Hodgkin lymphoma. In germline, CDR1 is SGHTA, CDR2 FQGTGA. Trimming removed 8 bases at V and 8 bases at J, with 22 bases between. The CDR3 extends over 15 amino acids. For this clone: Its antigen is unidentified.

In every patient, relapse followed autologous stem cell transplantation, while exposure to brentuximab vedotin differed. Produced via immunoSEQ multiplex PCR; TCRdb's table is partial and in-frame only. This sample carries about 98,000 clones, around nine tenths of them seen once, and the ten largest clones take less than 3.5%. General study points: Patients starting nivolumab under 1 year after ASCT were excluded. TCR diversity in CD4+, not CD8+, cells rose significantly by C4D1. Similar baseline diversity was found in complete responders and newly diagnosed patients.

The sequence came from a human donor with classical Hodgkin lymphoma. The rearrangement joins TRBV7-3 to TRBJ2-1; D might be TRBD1 or TRBD2, each matching 5 bases. The sample in question was peripheral blood mononuclear cells (PBMCs), obtained at baseline. CDR3 residues: CASGLTGTQSHEQFF. In nucleotides, the CDR3 is TGTGCCAGCGGCCTAACCGGGACGCAGTCCCATGAGCAGTTCTTC.